Presented here are 30 T cell receptor beta chains from one specimen sequenced in a study of T-cell reconstitution after alpha-beta-depleted transplantation in children. Preparation of the TCRbeta library used unique molecular identifiers. TCRdb re-derived calls from the PCR reads in MiXCR, one entry per CDR3 protein. The profile covers about 340,000 distinct CDR3 sequences, with approximately 10% appearing a single time and 2.4% taken by the ten largest. This specimen consisted of PBMCs from the stem cell graft donor, obtained from the stem cell graft. These receptor sequences come from a human donor who donated a stem cell graft to a child with acute lymphoblastic leukemia.

This clonotype appeared once. CDR3 sequence reads: CASALGTAGLAGGQNTGELFF. The CDR3, as DNA: TGCGCCAGCGCCCTGGGGACAGCGGGACTAGCGGGAGGTCAGAACACCGGGGAGCTGTTTTTT. V gene TRBV10-2 combines with J gene TRBJ2-2, with 15 nucleotides matching TRBD2. J gave up 1 base and V 8 bases, and 17 bases lay outside the gene matches. Germline V gives CDR1 WSHSY, CDR2 SAAADI. The CDR3 extends over 21 amino acids.

There are a few counts of this clonotype. The V and J genes are TRBV7-2 and TRBJ2-1; 7 nucleotides match TRBD2. The ends lost 5 bases at V and 0 bases at J; junction bases unmatched: 7. The CDR3 sequence is 16 residues long. The germline CDR1 and CDR2 sequences are SGHTA and FQGNSA. The CDR3 protein is CASSQRGTGSYNEQFF. CDR3 nucleotide sequence: TGTGCCAGCAGCCAGCGGGGCACGGGCTCCTACAATGAGCAGTTCTTC.

A few counts support this clonotype. The chain combines TRBV6-1 with TRBJ2-7; 11 nucleotides align to TRBD2. Germline loops: CDR1 MNHNS, CDR2 SASEGT. The CDR3 is 13 residues long. The junction had 3 bases not matched to a gene; V was cut back by 5 bases and J by 6 bases. The CDR3 here is CASSLAGGPEQYF. The CDR3 nucleotides read TGTGCCAGCAGTCTAGCGGGAGGTCCCGAGCAGTACTTC.

V usage is TRBV7-3 and J usage is TRBJ2-3; maybe TRBD2 (5 bases). CDR1 is SGHTA, CDR2 FQGTGA, per germline. The CDR3 is 15 amino acids. The germline V and J ends were trimmed by 2 bases and 6 bases, with 15 bases remaining between them. This chain's CDR3 is CASSLEGAEMDTQYF. The CDR3 DNA is TGTGCCAGCAGCTTAGAGGGAGCGGAGATGGATACGCAGTATTTT.

This clonotype was seen ten or more times. The chain couples TRBV5-1 to TRBJ2-2; D may be TRBD2 (6 bases). The CDR3 contains 16 residues. Germline loops: CDR1 SGHRS, CDR2 YFSETQ. V was trimmed by 1 base and J by 4 bases, leaving 14 bases between them. CDR3 DNA sequence: TGCGCCAGCAGCTTGATTAGCGGAGTTAGCACCGGGGAGCTGTTTTTT. Protein: CASSLISGVSTGELFF.

DNA of the CDR3: TGTGCCAGCAGCTTATTTCCCTCTGTGGGAAACACCATATATTTT. Its translation: CASSLFPSVGNTIYF. The chain couples TRBV7-3 to TRBJ1-3; D is uncertain. The CDR3 contains 15 residues. V was cut by 2 bases and J by 4 bases, with 12 bases left in between. In germline, CDR1 is SGHTA, CDR2 FQGTGA. The full variable domain, rest sourced from reference TRBV7-3 and TRBJ1-3, is GAGVSQTPSNKVTEKGKYVELRCDPISGHTALYWYRQSLGQGPEFLIYFQGTGAADDSGLPNDRFFAVRPEGSVSTLKIQRTERGDSAVYLCASSLFPSVGNTIYFGEGSWLTVV.

The chain is built from TRBV20-1 and TRBJ2-1; 8 bases match TRBD2. Germline values: CDR1 DFQATT, CDR2 SNEGSKA (reference sequence). This CDR3 comprises 12 residues. With 5 bases clipped from V and 10 bases from J, the junction kept 7 bases outside the gene matches. The CDR3 protein is CSAGGLDGEQFF. CDR3 nucleotides: TGCAGTGCTGGGGGACTAGACGGGGAGCAGTTCTTC.

The sample holds a few counts of this clonotype. The chain joins TRBV27 to TRBJ1-2, with 7 bases matching TRBD1. Germline values: CDR1 MNHEY, CDR2 SMNVEV (reference sequence). CDR3 size: 14 residues. Trimming took 5 bases from V and 3 from J; bases not matched to a gene: 6. The CDR3 sequence: CASSLTGQDYGYTF. CDR3 DNA: TGTGCCAGCAGTCTAACCGGACAGGACTATGGCTACACCTTC.

In this sample, this clonotype turned up many times. The V gene is TRBV18, the J gene TRBJ2-7, with D maybe TRBD1 (5 bases). The V gene's germline CDR1 is KGHSH and CDR2 LQKENI. CDR3 length equals 12 residues. CDR3 sequence: CATRSQGAEQYF. DNA for the CDR3: TGTGCAACTCGCTCTCAGGGCGCCGAGCAGTACTTC.

This clonotype was detected only a few times. The genes are TRBV5-1 and TRBJ2-7; maybe TRBD2 (7 bases). CDR1 is SGHRS and CDR2 is YFSETQ in the germline V gene. With 0 bases removed from V and 6 bases from J, the gap between germline ends came to 13 bases. This CDR3 spans 14 amino acids. The DNA of the CDR3 is TGCGCCAGCAGCTTGGTAACAGGGAGGGGCGAGCAGTACTTC. It yields the protein CASSLVTGRGEQYF. Drawing the rest from reference TRBV5-1 and TRBJ2-7, the complete variable domain is KAGVTQTPRYLIKTRGQQVTLSCSPISGHRSVSWYQQTPGQGLQFLFEYFSETQRNKGNFPGRFSGRQFSNSRSEMNVSTLELGDSALYLCASSLVTGRGEQYFGPGTRLTVT.

This clonotype was seen more than once but under ten times. This chain uses TRBV7-2 with TRBJ2-1; 8 positions agree with TRBD2. CDR1 is SGHTA, CDR2 FQGNSA, per germline. The CDR3 is made up of 15 amino acids. The trim removed 5 bases at V and 6 bases at J, leaving 9 bases unmatched. The CDR3 DNA sequence: TGTGCCAGCAGCGCCGGGGGTGCGGGAGGCAATGAGCAGTTCTTC. Its protein is CASSAGGAGGNEQFF.

This clonotype has ten or more counts. The V and J genes are TRBV2 and TRBJ2-1; a weak D match, TRBD2 (6 bases). Trimming left V 5 bases short and J 8 bases short, with 19 bases between. From germline, CDR1 is SNHLY and CDR2 FYNNEI. The CDR3 spans 15 residues. The CDR3 coding sequence is TGTGCCAGCAGTTTGGAGGGACCCTATGCCCATGAGCAGTTCTTC. Its protein is CASSLEGPYAHEQFF.

This chain connects TRBV10-3 to TRBJ1-5, with TRBD1 matching 11 bases. Germline CDR1 is ENHRY and CDR2 is SYGVKD. The CDR3 has 15 amino acids. J gave up 6 bases and V 3 bases, and 4 bases lay outside the gene matches. The DNA for the CDR3 is TGTGCCATCAGTGACTTGGGACAGGGGGGTCAGCCCCAGCATTTT. Protein product: CAISDLGQGGQPQHF.

This clonotype has a handful of counts. The chain couples TRBV4-1 to TRBJ2-7, with TRBD1 identical over 9 bases. CDR1 and CDR2 (germline): MGHRA, YSYEKL. Losses at the gene ends were 5 bases for V and 1 base for J; bases not matched to a gene: 9. CDR3 size: 16 residues. CDR3 sequence reads: CASSFAPGQGSYEQYF. The CDR3 bases are TGCGCCAGCAGCTTCGCACCGGGACAGGGATCCTACGAGCAGTACTTC.

This clonotype has a handful of counts. The V call is TRBV12-3 or TRBV12-4, the J call TRBJ1-4; TRBD1 agrees at 7 bases. This CDR3 contains 15 residues. Trimming at V came to 5 bases and at J to 7 bases, leaving 10 bases not matched to a gene. CDR3 loop: CASSARQGIGEKLFF. CDR3 coding DNA: TGTGCCAGCAGTGCAAGACAGGGTATCGGTGAAAAACTGTTTTTT.

This clonotype was counted many times. J is TRBJ2-7 and V is TRBV7-2; possibly TRBD2 for D (6 bases). The CDR3 consists of 15 residues. Germline V gene sequence: CDR1 SGHTA, CDR2 FQGNSA. The V end lost 5 bases, the J end lost 2 bases, and 16 bases lay between the germline ends. CDR3 nucleotide sequence: TGTGCCAGCAGCCTAAAGGGAGGCCCGGCCTACGAGCAGTACTTC. Protein product: CASSLKGGPAYEQYF. The variable domain in full, with the rest retrieved from reference TRBV7-2 and TRBJ2-7, is GAGVSQSPSNKVTEKGKDVELRCDPISGHTALYWYRQSLGQGLEFLIYFQGNSAPDKSGLPSDRFSAERTGGSVSTLTIQRTQQEDSAVYLCASSLKGGPAYEQYFGPGTRLTVT.

This chain uses TRBV30 with TRBJ1-6, with D hard to call. V shed 0 bases and J shed 5 bases, with 5 bases lying between them. Germline lookup yields CDR1 GTSNPN and CDR2 SVGIG (reference sequence). The length of the CDR3 is 13 residues. The CDR3 DNA follows: TGTGCCTGGAGTGTCCTAGATAATTCACCCCTCCACTTT. Translating gives CAWSVLDNSPLHF.

This clonotype was seen at least ten times. The chain employs TRBV20-1 and TRBJ2-4, with 10 bases aligning to TRBD2. Germline lookup yields CDR1 DFQATT and CDR2 SNEGSKA (reference sequence). With V trimmed by 3 bases and J by 0 bases, 20 bases remained unmatched. The length of the CDR3 is 21 residues. Here the CDR3 reads CSASGTSALMLPNLAKNIQYF. In DNA form, the CDR3 reads TGCAGTGCTAGCGGGACTAGCGCACTAATGCTACCCAATTTAGCCAAAAACATTCAGTACTTC.

This clonotype was observed many times. It is likely a read error, because the conserved phenylalanine at the end of the CDR3 is missing. No DNA is shown, since the ends of the CDR3 on it are uncertain; the CDR3 is the one TCRdb lists. The V gene is TRBV25-1, the J gene TRBJ2-7; the table's D call of TRBD1 was not tested on the DNA. Germline assignment: CDR1 MGHDK and CDR2 SYGVNS. Counting both end residues, the CDR3 totals 15 amino acids. The CDR3 reads CASSERAGGQGLITY.

In this sample, this clonotype turned up once. The rearrangement joins TRBV5-6 to TRBJ2-7; the D is unclear. The CDR3 is 13 amino acids. V dropped 3 bases and J dropped 2 bases, with 9 bases sitting between them. Germline loops: CDR1 SGHDT, CDR2 YYEEEE. CDR3 bases: TGTGCCAGCAGCTCCGGGCTCCCCTACGAGCAGTACTTC. Protein product: CASSSGLPYEQYF.

The V call is TRBV3-1, the J call TRBJ2-2; D may correspond to TRBD1 or TRBD2 (6 bases each). Germline V gene data show CDR1 as LGHDT and CDR2 as YNNKEL (reference sequence). V was pared by 2 bases and J by 2 bases, with 21 bases between. The CDR3 is made up of 19 amino acids. CDR3 in amino acids: CASSQRVSAGHLNTGELFF. CDR3 bases: TGTGCCAGCAGCCAAAGAGTTTCTGCGGGACACCTTAACACCGGGGAGCTGTTTTTT.

This clonotype has a handful of counts. The CDR3 here is CASSLTGGPTNYGYTF. In DNA form, the CDR3 reads TGTGCCAGCAGTTTAACAGGGGGCCCGACTAACTATGGCTACACCTTC. V usage is TRBV27 and J usage is TRBJ1-2; 9 bases agree with TRBD1. Trimming took 2 bases from V and 0 from J; bases not matched to a gene: 4. The CDR3 is made up of 16 amino acids. The V gene's germline CDR1 is MNHEY and CDR2 SMNVEV (reference sequence).

This clonotype showed up just a few times. V usage is TRBV20-1 and J usage is TRBJ1-4; D is perhaps TRBD1 (6 bases). The germline V and J ends were trimmed by 0 bases and 8 bases, with 13 bases remaining between them. The germline V gene has CDR1 DFQATT and CDR2 SNEGSKA (reference sequence). The CDR3 totals 14 residues. CDR3 DNA sequence: TGCAGTGCTAGAGACCCTGGGGGGCGGGAAAAACTGTTTTTT. Its translation: CSARDPGGREKLFF.

This clonotype was seen a few times. This chain links TRBV5-1 with TRBJ2-3; D tentatively fits TRBD1 or TRBD2 (5 bases each). The CDR3 is made up of 16 amino acids. Germline V lookup: CDR1 SGHRS, CDR2 YFSETQ. Trimming pared 5 bases from V and 3 bases from J, leaving 19 bases between. The CDR3 loop is CASSFQSGEGTDTQYF. As DNA, the CDR3 is TGCGCCAGCAGTTTCCAATCTGGTGAGGGGACAGATACGCAGTATTTT.

There are many counts of this clonotype. This chain uses TRBV7-2 with TRBJ1-3, with 8 bases matching TRBD1. Germline loops: CDR1 SGHTA, CDR2 FQGNSA. The CDR3 spans 11 residues. The V gene end was trimmed by 5 bases and the J gene end by 16 bases; junction bases not matched to a gene: 7. The CDR3 region has the DNA TGTGCCAGCAGCCCGGACAGGGTTCGGTATTTT. This encodes CASSPDRVRYF.

This chain links TRBV28 with TRBJ2-7; 12 positions match TRBD2. CDR1 and CDR2 (germline): MDHEN, SYDVKM. Trimming at V came to 4 bases and at J to 5 bases, leaving 18 bases not matched to a gene. The CDR3 has 19 residues. The CDR3 bases are TGTGCCAGCAGTTCCGACCCCCGGAGGTCTAGCGGGAGGGCCCACGAGCAGTACTTC. Translation gives CASSSDPRRSSGRAHEQYF.

This clonotype was observed a handful of times. The V and J genes are TRBV3-1 and TRBJ2-1, with 13 bases fitting TRBD2. V trimming: 0 bases; J trimming: 7 bases; junction bases outside the gene matches: 6. This CDR3 contains 17 residues. Germline CDR1 LGHDT, CDR2 YNNKEL (reference sequence). The CDR3 here is CASSQDQLAGGRNEQFF. The CDR3 coding sequence is TGTGCCAGCAGCCAAGATCAACTAGCGGGAGGGCGAAATGAGCAGTTCTTC.

This clonotype was counted only a few times. The CDR3 is CASSFFARGDTQYF. The CDR3 DNA is TGTGCCAGCAGTTTCTTTGCCAGAGGAGATACGCAGTATTTT. The V and J genes are TRBV27 and TRBJ2-3; unclear D gene. The germline V gene encodes CDR1 MNHEY and CDR2 SMNVEV (reference sequence). The germline V and J ends were trimmed by 3 bases and 5 bases, with 12 bases remaining between them. The length of the CDR3 is 14 residues.

This clonotype was counted a few times. The chain links TRBV28 to TRBJ2-5; unclear D gene. The CDR3 length is 13 residues. Germline CDR1 reads MDHEN; CDR2 reads SYDVKM. Between the trimmed V and J ends, which lost 2 bases and 5 bases, there was a span of 9 bases. The chain's CDR3 is CASSLMGLETQYF. In nucleotides, the CDR3 is TGTGCCAGCAGTTTAATGGGTTTGGAGACCCAGTACTTC.

This clonotype was seen ten or more times. This sequence joins TRBV15 and TRBJ2-5, with D tentatively TRBD1 (5 bases). The CDR3 has 14 amino acids. Looked up from germline, CDR1 is LNHNV and CDR2 is YYDKDF (reference sequence). V lost 1 base and J lost 5, with 11 bases in between. CDR3 DNA: TGTGCCACCAGCAGAGCAGGGCTAGAGGAGACCCAGTACTTC. Translating it yields CATSRAGLEETQYF.